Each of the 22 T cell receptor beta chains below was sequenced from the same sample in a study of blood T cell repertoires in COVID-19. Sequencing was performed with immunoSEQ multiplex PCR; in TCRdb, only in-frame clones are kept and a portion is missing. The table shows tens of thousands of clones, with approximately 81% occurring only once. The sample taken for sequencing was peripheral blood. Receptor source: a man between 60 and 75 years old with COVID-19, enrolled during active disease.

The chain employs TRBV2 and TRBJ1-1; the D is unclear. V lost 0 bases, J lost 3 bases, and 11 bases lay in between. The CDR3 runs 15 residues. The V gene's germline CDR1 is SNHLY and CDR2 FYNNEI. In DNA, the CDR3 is TGTGCCAGCAGTGAAGCTGGAGGGAGCGACACTGAAGCTTTCTTT. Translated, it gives CASSEAGGSDTEAFF. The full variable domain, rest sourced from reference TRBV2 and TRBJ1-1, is EPEVTQTPSHQVTQMGQEVILRCVPISNHLYFYWYRQILGQKVEFLVSFYNNEISEKSEIFDDQFSVERPDGSNFTLKIRSTKLEDSAMYFCASSEAGGSDTEAFFGQGTRLTVV.

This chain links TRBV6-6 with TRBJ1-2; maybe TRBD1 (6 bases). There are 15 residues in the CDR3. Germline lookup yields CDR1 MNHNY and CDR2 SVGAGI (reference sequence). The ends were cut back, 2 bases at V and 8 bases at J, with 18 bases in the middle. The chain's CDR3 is CASSYLANREYGYTF. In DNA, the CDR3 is TGTGCCAGCAGTTACCTCGCCAACAGGGAATACGGCTACACCTTC.

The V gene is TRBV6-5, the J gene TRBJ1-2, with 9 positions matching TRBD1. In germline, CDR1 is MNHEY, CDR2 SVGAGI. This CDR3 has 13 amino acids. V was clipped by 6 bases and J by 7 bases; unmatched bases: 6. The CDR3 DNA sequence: TGTGCCAGCAGGTGGACAGGGGACGGTGGCTACACCTTC. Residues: CASRWTGDGGYTF.

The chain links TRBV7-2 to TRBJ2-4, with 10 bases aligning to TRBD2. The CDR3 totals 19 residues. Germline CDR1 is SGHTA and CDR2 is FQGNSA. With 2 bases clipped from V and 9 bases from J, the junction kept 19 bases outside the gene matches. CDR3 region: CASSLSLGLAIRRGGIQYF. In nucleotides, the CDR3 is TGTGCCAGCAGCTTAAGCTTGGGACTAGCGATCCGCCGGGGTGGCATTCAGTACTTC.

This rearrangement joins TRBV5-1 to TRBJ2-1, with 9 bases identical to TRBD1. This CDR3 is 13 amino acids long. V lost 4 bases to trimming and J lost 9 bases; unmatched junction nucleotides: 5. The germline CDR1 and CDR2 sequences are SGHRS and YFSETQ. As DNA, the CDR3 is TGCGCCAGCAGCACGGGACAGGGTACTGAGCAGTTCTTC. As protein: CASSTGQGTEQFF.

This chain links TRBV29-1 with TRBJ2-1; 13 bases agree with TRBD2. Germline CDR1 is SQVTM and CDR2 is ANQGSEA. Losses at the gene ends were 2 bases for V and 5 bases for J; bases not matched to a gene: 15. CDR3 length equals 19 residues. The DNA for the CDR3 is TGCAGCGTTGAAAATATCTGGACTAGCGGGAGCTCCCTTGACAATGAGCAGTTCTTC. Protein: CSVENIWTSGSSLDNEQFF.

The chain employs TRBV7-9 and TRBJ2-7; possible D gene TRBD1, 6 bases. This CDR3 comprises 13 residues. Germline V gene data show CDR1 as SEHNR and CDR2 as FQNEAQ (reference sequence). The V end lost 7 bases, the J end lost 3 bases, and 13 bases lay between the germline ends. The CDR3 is CASTWDIYYEQYF. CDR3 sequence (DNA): TGTGCCAGCACTTGGGACATTTACTACGAGCAGTACTTC.

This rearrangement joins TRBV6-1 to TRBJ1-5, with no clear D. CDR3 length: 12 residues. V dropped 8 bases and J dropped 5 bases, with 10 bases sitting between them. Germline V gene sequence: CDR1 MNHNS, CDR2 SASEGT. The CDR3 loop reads CASSPGDQPQHF. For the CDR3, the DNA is TGTGCCAGCTCTCCCGGGGATCAGCCCCAGCATTTT.

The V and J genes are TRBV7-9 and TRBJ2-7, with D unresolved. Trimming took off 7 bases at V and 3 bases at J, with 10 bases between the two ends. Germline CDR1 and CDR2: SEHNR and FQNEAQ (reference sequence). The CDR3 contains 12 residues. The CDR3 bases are TGTGCCAGCACTAATCGGGTCTACGAGCAGTACTTC. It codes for CASTNRVYEQYF.

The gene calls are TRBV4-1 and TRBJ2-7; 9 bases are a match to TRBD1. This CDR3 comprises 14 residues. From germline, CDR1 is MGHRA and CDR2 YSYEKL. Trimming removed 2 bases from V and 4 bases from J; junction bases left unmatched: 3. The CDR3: CASSQPGQGYEQYF. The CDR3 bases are TGCGCCAGCAGCCAACCGGGACAGGGTTACGAGCAGTACTTC.

The CDR3 nucleotides are TGTGCCATCAGTGAGTCAGGGACAGCTGAAGCTTTCTTT. This gives the protein CAISESGTAEAFF. V and J are TRBV10-3 and TRBJ1-1; 7 nucleotides line up with TRBD1. With V trimmed by 0 bases and J by 6 bases, 1 base remained unmatched. The CDR3 has 13 amino acids. The germline V gene encodes CDR1 ENHRY and CDR2 SYGVKD.

The CDR3, as DNA: TGTGCCAGCAGCTTCGAAAACAGGGACACTGAAGCTTTCTTT. It codes for CASSFENRDTEAFF. The V and J genes are TRBV7-9 and TRBJ1-1; a possible D gene is TRBD1 (6 bases). The CDR3 is 14 residues long. Germline V gene sequence: CDR1 SEHNR, CDR2 FQNEAQ (reference sequence). V gave up 3 bases and J gave up 3 bases, with 11 bases separating them.

DNA of the CDR3: TGCGCCAGCAGCGAAAGCGGGGGGGCCAACACAGATACGCAGTATTTT. It yields the protein CASSESGGANTDTQYF. V is TRBV4-1 and J is TRBJ2-3; 10 bases are a match to TRBD2. Looked up from germline, CDR1 is MGHRA and CDR2 is YSYEKL. The J segment lost 2 bases and the V segment lost 5 bases, leaving 7 bases of the junction unmatched. The CDR3 totals 16 residues.

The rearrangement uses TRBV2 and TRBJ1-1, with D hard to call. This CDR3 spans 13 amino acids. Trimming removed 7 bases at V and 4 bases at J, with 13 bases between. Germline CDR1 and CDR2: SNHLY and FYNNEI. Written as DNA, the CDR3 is TGTGCCAGCACTCGAGGAGAATTCACTGAAGCTTTCTTT. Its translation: CASTRGEFTEAFF.

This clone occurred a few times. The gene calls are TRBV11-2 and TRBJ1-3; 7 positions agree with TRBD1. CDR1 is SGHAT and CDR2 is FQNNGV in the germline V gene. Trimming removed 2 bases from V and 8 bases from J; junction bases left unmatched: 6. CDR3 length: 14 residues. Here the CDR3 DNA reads TGTGCCAGCAGCTTACAGGGGGAGACCTACACCATATATTTT. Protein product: CASSLQGETYTIYF. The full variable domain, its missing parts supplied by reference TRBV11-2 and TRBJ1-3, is EAGVAQSPRYKIIEKRQSVAFWCNPISGHATLYWYQQILGQGPKLLIQFQNNGVVDDSQLPKDRFSAERLKGVDSTLKIQPAKLEDSAVYLCASSLQGETYTIYFGEGSWLTVV.

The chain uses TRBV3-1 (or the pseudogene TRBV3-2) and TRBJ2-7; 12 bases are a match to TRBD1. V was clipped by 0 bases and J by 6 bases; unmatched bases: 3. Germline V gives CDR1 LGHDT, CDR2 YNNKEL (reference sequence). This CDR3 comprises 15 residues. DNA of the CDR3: TGTGCCAGCAGCCAAGAGGGACAGGGGGCGTCCGAGCAGTACTTC. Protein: CASSQEGQGASEQYF.

DNA of the CDR3: TGTGCCAGCAGTGCCTCTTCTATTGGGACAAACTATGGCTACACCTTC. It yields the protein CASSASSIGTNYGYTF. The chain links TRBV6-1 to TRBJ1-2; a weak D match, TRBD1 (6 bases). CDR3 length equals 16 residues. The V gene lost 4 bases and the J gene lost 2 bases, with 17 bases spanning the gap. Per germline, CDR1 MNHNS and CDR2 SASEGT.

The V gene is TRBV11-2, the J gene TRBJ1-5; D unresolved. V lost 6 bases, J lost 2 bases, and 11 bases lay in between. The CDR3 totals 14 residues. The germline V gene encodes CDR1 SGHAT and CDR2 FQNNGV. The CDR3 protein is CASSREQGNQPQHF. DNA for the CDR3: TGTGCCAGCAGTCGCGAGCAGGGCAATCAGCCCCAGCATTTT.

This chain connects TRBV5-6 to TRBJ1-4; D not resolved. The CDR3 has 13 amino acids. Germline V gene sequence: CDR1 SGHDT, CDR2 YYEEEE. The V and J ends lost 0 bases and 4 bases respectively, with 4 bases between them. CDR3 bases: TGTGCCAGCAGCTTGGGGAGTAATGAAAAACTGTTTTTT. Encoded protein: CASSLGSNEKLFF.

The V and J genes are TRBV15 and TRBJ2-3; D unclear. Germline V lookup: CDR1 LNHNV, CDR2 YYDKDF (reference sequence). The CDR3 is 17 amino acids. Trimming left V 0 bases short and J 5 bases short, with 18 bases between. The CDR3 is CATSREATTPRKDTQYF. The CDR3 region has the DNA TGTGCCACCAGCAGAGAAGCGACCACCCCGCGGAAAGATACGCAGTATTTT.

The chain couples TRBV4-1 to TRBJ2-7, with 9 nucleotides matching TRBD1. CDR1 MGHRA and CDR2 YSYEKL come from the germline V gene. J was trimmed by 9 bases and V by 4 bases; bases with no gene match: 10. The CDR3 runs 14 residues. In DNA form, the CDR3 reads TGCGCCAGCAGCCCGGGACAGGGAAAGTCGGGGCAGTACTTC. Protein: CASSPGQGKSGQYF.

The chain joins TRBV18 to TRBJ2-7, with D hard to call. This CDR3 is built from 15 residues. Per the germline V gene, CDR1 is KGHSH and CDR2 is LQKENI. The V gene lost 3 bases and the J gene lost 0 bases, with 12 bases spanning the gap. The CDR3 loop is CASSPQVSSSYEQYF. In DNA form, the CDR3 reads TGTGCCAGCTCACCCCAGGTCTCGAGCTCCTACGAGCAGTACTTC.